The 15 T cell receptor beta chains in this list originate from one sample, sequenced in a study of blood T cell repertoires in COVID-19. Some clones are missing from TCRdb's copy, which holds only in-frame ones; the method was immunoSEQ multiplex PCR. The sample shows 200,000 or so clones, around nine tenths of them seen only once. Sequenced input: peripheral blood. The receptors were sampled from a man in his forties or fifties with COVID-19, enrolled during active disease.

The sample holds a few counts of this clone. J is TRBJ2-7 and V is TRBV4-1; weak D call: TRBD1 (6 bases). Germline CDR1 and CDR2: MGHRA and YSYEKL. Trimming left V 0 bases short and J 4 bases short, with 10 bases between. The CDR3 covers 14 residues. The CDR3 bases are TGCGCCAGCAGCCAAGATCTACAGGGTTACGAGCAGTACTTC. It is translated as CASSQDLQGYEQYF.

This clone was observed a few times. This rearrangement joins TRBV9 to TRBJ2-7, with D possibly matching TRBD2 (5 bases). Trimming left V 4 bases short and J 4 bases short, with 18 bases between. Germline V gene lookup returns CDR1 SGDLS and CDR2 YYNGEE. This CDR3 contains 15 residues. CDR3: CASSSQLGSVYEQYF. The CDR3 bases are TGTGCCAGCAGCTCCCAACTAGGCTCTGTGTACGAGCAGTACTTC.

The chain employs TRBV5-1 and TRBJ1-5, with D possibly TRBD1 on 6 matching bases. Deletions cut 4 bases from V and 1 base from J, with 12 bases between. There are 15 residues in the CDR3. Germline CDR1 reads SGHRS; CDR2 reads YFSETQ. CDR3 residues: CASSPDGGSNQPQHF. In nucleotides, the CDR3 is TGCGCCAGCAGCCCGGATGGGGGCAGCAATCAGCCCCAGCATTTT.

The J gene is TRBJ1-1, the V gene TRBV19; the D gene is possibly TRBD1 (5 bases). Germline V gene lookup returns CDR1 LNHDA and CDR2 SQIVND (reference sequence). The CDR3 has 13 residues. Trimming pared 2 bases from V and 6 bases from J, leaving 10 bases between. The CDR3 reads CASSIRTGAEAFF. In DNA, the CDR3 is TGTGCCAGTAGTATAAGGACGGGGGCTGAAGCTTTCTTT.

V gene TRBV21-1 combines with J gene TRBJ1-3; the table names TRBD1, a call not compared with the DNA. TRBV21-1 is a pseudogene segment. The CDR3 is 16 amino acids. In nucleotides, the CDR3 is TGTGCCAGCAGCTGGCCCGGGACAAACCCTGGAAACACCATATATTTT. It yields the protein CASSWPGTNPGNTIYF.

This clone has just a few counts. The chain recombines TRBV10-1 with TRBJ2-2; 10 bases align to TRBD1. CDR3 size: 14 residues. Germline CDR1 is WNHNN and CDR2 is SYGVQD (reference sequence). J lost 4 bases, V lost 6 bases, and 2 bases had no gene match. The CDR3 coding sequence is TGCGCCAGCAGGGGACAGGGGTCCACCGGGGAGCTGTTTTTT. This encodes CASRGQGSTGELFF.

This chain uses TRBV6-5 with TRBJ1-1, with TRBD1 identical over 7 bases. The CDR3 runs to 14 residues. The germline V gene encodes CDR1 MNHEY and CDR2 SVGAGI. The V and J ends lost 7 bases and 2 bases, in that order; junction bases with no gene match: 7. The CDR3 DNA reads as TGTGCCAGCACCCAGGGGGGAGTTAACACTGAAGCTTTCTTT. Its translation: CASTQGGVNTEAFF.

There are a few counts of this clone. This sequence joins TRBV5-1 and TRBJ1-2; 7 nucleotides match TRBD1. J lost 6 bases, V lost 2 bases, and 1 base had no gene match. This CDR3 spans 12 amino acids. Germline V gene sequence: CDR1 SGHRS, CDR2 YFSETQ. The DNA for the CDR3 is TGCGCCAGCAGCTTTCAGGGGGATGGCTACACCTTC. Translating it yields CASSFQGDGYTF. Full variable domain (missing parts from reference TRBV5-1 and TRBJ1-2): KAGVTQTPRYLIKTRGQQVTLSCSPISGHRSVSWYQQTPGQGLQFLFEYFSETQRNKGNFPGRFSGRQFSNSRSEMNVSTLELGDSALYLCASSFQGDGYTFGSGTRLTVV.

The genes are TRBV18 and TRBJ2-7; 7 bases line up with TRBD1. V gave up 4 bases and J gave up 2 bases; unmatched junction bases: 5. This CDR3 has 14 amino acids. Germline lookup yields CDR1 KGHSH and CDR2 LQKENI. In DNA form, the CDR3 reads TGTGCCAGCTCACGGGACAGAAACACCTACGAGCAGTACTTC. Its protein is CASSRDRNTYEQYF.

The chain links TRBV20-1 to TRBJ2-1, with 7 positions matching TRBD2. Germline CDR1 DFQATT, CDR2 SNEGSKA (reference sequence). The V gene end was trimmed by 3 bases and the J gene end by 5 bases; junction bases not matched to a gene: 10. The CDR3 contains 15 residues. The CDR3 here is CSASSFGTTHNEQFF. CDR3 coding DNA: TGCAGTGCTAGTAGTTTTGGGACTACCCACAATGAGCAGTTCTTC.

This chain links TRBV6-5 with TRBJ1-1, with 9 bases identical to TRBD1. The V segment lost 1 base and the J segment 1 base; nucleotides outside the gene matches: 4. The CDR3 is 16 amino acids. CDR1 is MNHEY and CDR2 is SVGAGI in the germline V gene. DNA of the CDR3: TGTGCCAGCAGTTACTTGCCGGGACAGGGGAACACTGAAGCTTTCTTT. Translation: CASSYLPGQGNTEAFF.

The chain combines TRBV6-5 with TRBJ1-4; perhaps TRBD1 as D (5 bases). Per the germline V gene, CDR1 is MNHEY and CDR2 is SVGAGI. The CDR3 contains 14 residues. V shed 6 bases and J shed 3 bases, with 11 bases lying between them. The CDR3: CASRAGGSNEKLFF. The CDR3 DNA sequence: TGTGCCAGCAGAGCCGGGGGGTCTAATGAAAAACTGTTTTTT.

The V and J genes are TRBV9 and TRBJ2-7, with 7 bases that match TRBD1. Germline V gene lookup returns CDR1 SGDLS and CDR2 YYNGEE. This CDR3 region has 15 residues. V dropped 4 bases and J dropped 3; count of bases not matched to a gene: 10. CDR3 region: CASSPAGTVNYEQYF. The CDR3 nucleotides read TGTGCCAGCAGCCCCGCCGGGACAGTCAACTACGAGCAGTACTTC.

V usage is TRBV6-5 and J usage is TRBJ1-4; TRBD1 matches at 8 bases. The CDR3 has 15 residues. CDR1 is MNHEY and CDR2 is SVGAGI in the germline V gene. Losses at the gene ends were 5 bases for V and 4 bases for J; bases not matched to a gene: 6. The CDR3 DNA follows: TGTGCCAGCAGTCCAACAGGGGGACTTAATGAAAAACTGTTTTTT. As protein: CASSPTGGLNEKLFF.

The V call is TRBV11-3, the J call TRBJ2-1; weak D call: TRBD2 (6 bases). The V gene lost 4 bases and the J gene lost 5 bases, with 12 bases spanning the gap. CDR1 and CDR2 from the germline V gene are SGHNT and YENEEA. CDR3 length: 14 residues. The CDR3 nucleotides read TGTGCCAGCAGCTCGGGACTTAGAAACAATGAGCAGTTCTTC. Protein product: CASSSGLRNNEQFF.